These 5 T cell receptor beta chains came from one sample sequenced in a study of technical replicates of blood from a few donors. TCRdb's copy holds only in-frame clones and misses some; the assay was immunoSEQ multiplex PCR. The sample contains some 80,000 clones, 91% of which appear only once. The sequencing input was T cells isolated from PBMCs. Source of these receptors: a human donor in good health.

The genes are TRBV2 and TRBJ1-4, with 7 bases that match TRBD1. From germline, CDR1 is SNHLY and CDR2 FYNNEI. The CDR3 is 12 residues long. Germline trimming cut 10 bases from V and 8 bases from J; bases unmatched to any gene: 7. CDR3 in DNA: TGTGCCACAAGACAGGGAGAAGAAAAACTGTTTTTT. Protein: CATRQGEEKLFF.

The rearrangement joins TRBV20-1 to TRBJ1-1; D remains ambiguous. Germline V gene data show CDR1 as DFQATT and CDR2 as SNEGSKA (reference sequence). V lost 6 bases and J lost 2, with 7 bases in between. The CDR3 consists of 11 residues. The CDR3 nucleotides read TGCAGTGCGCACTACAACACTGAAGCTTTCTTT. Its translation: CSAHYNTEAFF.

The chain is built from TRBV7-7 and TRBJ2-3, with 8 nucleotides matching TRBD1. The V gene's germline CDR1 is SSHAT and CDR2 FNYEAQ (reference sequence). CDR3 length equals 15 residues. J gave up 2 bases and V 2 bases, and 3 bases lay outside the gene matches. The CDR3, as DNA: TGTGCCAGCAGCTTAACAGGGGGAATCACAGATACGCAGTATTTT. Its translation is CASSLTGGITDTQYF.

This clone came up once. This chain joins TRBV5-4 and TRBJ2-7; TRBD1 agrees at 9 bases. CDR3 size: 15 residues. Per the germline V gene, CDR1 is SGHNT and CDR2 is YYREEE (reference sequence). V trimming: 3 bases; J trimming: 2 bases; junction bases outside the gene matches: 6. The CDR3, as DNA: TGTGCCAGCAGCTCGACGCGGGACAGGGCCTACGAGCAGTACTTC. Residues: CASSSTRDRAYEQYF.

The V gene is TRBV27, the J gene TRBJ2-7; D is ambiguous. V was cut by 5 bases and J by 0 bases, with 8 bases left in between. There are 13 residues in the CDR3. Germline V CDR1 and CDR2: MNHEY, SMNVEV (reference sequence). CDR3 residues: CASSISRSYEQYF. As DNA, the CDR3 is TGTGCCAGCAGTATCTCGCGCTCCTACGAGCAGTACTTC.